The 6 T cell receptor beta chains below all came from one sample that was sequenced in a study of OX40 agonist ivuxolimab in advanced cancers. TCRdb keeps only in-frame clones here, not all; method: immunoSEQ multiplex PCR. The table lists approximately 40,000 clones, 70% to 90% of them singletons, with 6% in the top ten. Sequences were derived from CD4+ or CD8+ T cells sorted from blood, sampled in a trial of the OX40 agonist ivuxolimab. Receptor source: an adult with an advanced solid tumor such as melanoma, head and neck, liver or kidney cancer.

This clone was observed a single time. The chain recombines TRBV28 with TRBJ2-7; D unclear. The CDR3 loop spans 12 amino acids. Germline assignment: CDR1 MDHEN and CDR2 SYDVKM. Trimming pared 6 bases from V and 4 bases from J, leaving 10 bases between. CDR3 sequence reads: CASRSQVYEQYF. CDR3 bases: TGTGCCAGCAGGTCTCAAGTTTACGAGCAGTACTTC.

In this sample, this clone turned up a few times. The chain combines TRBV18 with TRBJ2-7, with 10 bases lining up with TRBD1. This CDR3 spans 16 amino acids. With 0 bases clipped from V and 2 bases from J, the junction kept 4 bases outside the gene matches. CDR1 is KGHSH, CDR2 LQKENI, per germline. The CDR3 is CASSPPGQGSPYEQYF. The CDR3 region has the DNA TGTGCCAGCTCACCACCGGGACAGGGGTCGCCCTACGAGCAGTACTTC.

V and J are TRBV5-4 and TRBJ2-2; 12 bases map to TRBD2. The CDR3 spans 15 residues. J gave up 8 bases and V 3 bases, and 5 bases lay outside the gene matches. The germline V gene encodes CDR1 SGHNT and CDR2 YYREEE (reference sequence). Here the CDR3 DNA reads TGTGCCAGCAGCTCACTAGCGGGAGGAGGTGGGGAGCTGTTTTTT. It codes for CASSSLAGGGGELFF.

This rearrangement joins TRBV5-1 to TRBJ2-1, with 11 bases fitting TRBD2. Germline CDR1 reads SGHRS; CDR2 reads YFSETQ. V lost 4 bases to trimming and J lost 9 bases; unmatched junction nucleotides: 6. The CDR3 length is 14 residues. The CDR3 is CASSEGTSGGEQFF. The CDR3 coding sequence is TGCGCCAGCAGCGAGGGGACTAGCGGTGGTGAGCAGTTCTTC. The full variable domain, with the rest looked up from reference TRBV5-1 and TRBJ2-1, is KAGVTQTPRYLIKTRGQQVTLSCSPISGHRSVSWYQQTPGQGLQFLFEYFSETQRNKGNFPGRFSGRQFSNSRSEMNVSTLELGDSALYLCASSEGTSGGEQFFGPGTRLTVL.

J is TRBJ1-1 and V is TRBV6-6; unclear D gene. The CDR3 extends over 13 amino acids. V lost 2 bases and J 4 bases, leaving 8 bases between the germline ends. Per the germline V gene, CDR1 is MNHNY and CDR2 is SVGAGI (reference sequence). Here the CDR3 reads CASSYGGSTEAFF. CDR3 sequence (DNA): TGTGCCAGCAGTTACGGCGGGTCCACTGAAGCTTTCTTT.

CDR3 nucleotide sequence: TGTGCCAGCAGTTTACGGGACCGTACCTACAATGAGCAGTTCTTC. Translation: CASSLRDRTYNEQFF. The J gene is TRBJ2-1, the V gene TRBV27, with D possibly being TRBD1 or TRBD2 (5 bases each). CDR3 length: 15 residues. V gave up 2 bases and J gave up 2 bases, with 10 bases separating them. Germline V lookup: CDR1 MNHEY, CDR2 SMNVEV (reference sequence).